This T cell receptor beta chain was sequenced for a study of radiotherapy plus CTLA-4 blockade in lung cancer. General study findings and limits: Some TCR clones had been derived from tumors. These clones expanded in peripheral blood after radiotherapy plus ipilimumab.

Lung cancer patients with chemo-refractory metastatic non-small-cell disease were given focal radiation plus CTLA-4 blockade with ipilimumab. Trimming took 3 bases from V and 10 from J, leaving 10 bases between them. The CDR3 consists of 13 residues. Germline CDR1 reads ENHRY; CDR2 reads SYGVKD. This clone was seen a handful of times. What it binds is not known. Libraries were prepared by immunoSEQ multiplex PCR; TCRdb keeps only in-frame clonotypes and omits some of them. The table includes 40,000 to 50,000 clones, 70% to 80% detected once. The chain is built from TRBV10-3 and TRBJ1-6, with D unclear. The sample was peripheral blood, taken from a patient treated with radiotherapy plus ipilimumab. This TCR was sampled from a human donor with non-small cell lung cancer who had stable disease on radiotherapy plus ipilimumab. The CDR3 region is CAISDSQRSPLHF. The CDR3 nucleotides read TGTGCCATCAGTGACAGCCAGCGGTCACCCCTCCACTTT.